This TCR beta chain was sequenced during a study of OX40 agonist ivuxolimab in advanced cancers. Overall study: Two cutaneous melanoma patients and one hepatocellular carcinoma patient, three in all, had partial responses. Whole-study findings and limits: Expanded peripheral T cell antigen specificity was not determined. Partial responders treated at 0.1-3.0 mg/kg exhibited clonal expansion among the lowest measured. More expanded clones were seen, on average, in CD8+ T cells than in CD4+.

Concerning this clone: Its antigen is not known.

Sequencing was performed with immunoSEQ multiplex PCR; in TCRdb, only in-frame clones are kept and a portion is missing. Of tens of thousands of clones in the sample, around 88% were seen once. The material sequenced was CD4+ or CD8+ T cells sorted from blood, taken in a trial of the OX40 agonist ivuxolimab. The receptor was isolated from an adult with an advanced solid tumor such as melanoma, head and neck, liver or kidney cancer.

CDR3: CASFHRADSNQPQHF. In DNA form, the CDR3 reads TGTGCCAGCTTCCACAGGGCGGATAGCAATCAGCCCCAGCATTTT. The J gene is TRBJ1-5, the V gene TRBV6-5, with D tentatively TRBD1 (6 bases). Germline V gives CDR1 MNHEY, CDR2 SVGAGI. This CDR3 region has 15 residues. The ends were cut back, 8 bases at V and 0 bases at J, with 14 bases in the middle.